The source of this T cell receptor (beta chain) is a study of regulatory T cells in long-lasting Graves disease. Study results and limitations: Not thyroid tissue but only peripheral blood was studied. Persistent disease preferred TRBV28, TRBJ1-2 and TRBJ2-5; new disease, TRBV20-1 and TRBJ2-1. Newly diagnosed patients shared more than 750 public clonotypes; persistent patients shared around 2,500.

This clonotype was found many times. The antigen remains undetermined. Regarding time point: persistent/refractory GD, antithyroid drugs over 5 years with positive TRAb. Extracted PBMC RNA gave rise to the TCR library. HTBI primers from iRepertoire and Arm-PCR of CDR3 regions yielded the TCR beta libraries. In the original workflow: The study identified about 60 TRBV and 13 to 15 TRBJ segments across samples. In TCRdb, the multiplex PCR reads were re-called with MiXCR into one record per CDR3 protein. The V and J calls reflect TCRdb's pipeline rather than the authors' work. The sample holds a few hundred thousand distinct CDR3 sequences; around 24% are singletons and the top ten take 26%. The CDR3 totals 11 residues. CDR1 SNHLY and CDR2 FYNNEI come from the germline V gene. Between the trimmed V and J ends, which lost 3 bases and 11 bases, there was a span of 10 bases.

This chain connects TRBV2 to TRBJ1-1; the D is unclear. The clonotype comes from a female donor with Graves disease. Specimen: peripheral blood mononuclear cells (PBMCs), collected when the disease was refractory, from a patient treated with antithyroid drugs. This CDR3 reads CASSEAGRAFF. In DNA, the CDR3 is TGTGCCAGCAGTGAGGCAGGACGCGCTTTCTTT.